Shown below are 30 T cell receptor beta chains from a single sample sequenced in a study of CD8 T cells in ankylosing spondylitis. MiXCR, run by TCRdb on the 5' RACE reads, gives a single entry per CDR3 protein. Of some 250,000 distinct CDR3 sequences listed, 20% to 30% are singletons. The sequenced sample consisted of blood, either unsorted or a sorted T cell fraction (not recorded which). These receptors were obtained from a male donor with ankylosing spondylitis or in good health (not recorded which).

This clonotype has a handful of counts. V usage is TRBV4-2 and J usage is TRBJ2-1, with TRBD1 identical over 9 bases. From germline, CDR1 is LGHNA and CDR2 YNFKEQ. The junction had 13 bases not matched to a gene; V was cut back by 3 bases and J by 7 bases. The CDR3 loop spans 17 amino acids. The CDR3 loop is CASSHEDVGTGWNEQFF. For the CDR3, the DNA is TGTGCCAGCAGCCACGAAGATGTGGGGACAGGGTGGAATGAGCAGTTCTTC.

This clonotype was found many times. CDR3 region: CSAMLRAGSSDTQYF. For the CDR3, the DNA is TGCAGTGCCATGCTTCGAGCGGGGTCATCAGATACGCAGTATTTT. The chain recombines TRBV20-1 with TRBJ2-3; 7 bases fit TRBD2. This CDR3 spans 15 amino acids. Germline values: CDR1 DFQATT, CDR2 SNEGSKA (reference sequence). V trimming: 6 bases; J trimming: 4 bases; junction bases outside the gene matches: 13.

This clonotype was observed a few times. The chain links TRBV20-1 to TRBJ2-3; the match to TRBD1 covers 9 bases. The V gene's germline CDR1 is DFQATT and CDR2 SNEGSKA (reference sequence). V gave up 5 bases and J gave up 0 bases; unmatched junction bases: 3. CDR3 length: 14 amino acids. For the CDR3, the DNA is TGCAGTGCTCAACAGGGGGCGAGCACAGATACGCAGTATTTT. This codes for CSAQQGASTDTQYF.

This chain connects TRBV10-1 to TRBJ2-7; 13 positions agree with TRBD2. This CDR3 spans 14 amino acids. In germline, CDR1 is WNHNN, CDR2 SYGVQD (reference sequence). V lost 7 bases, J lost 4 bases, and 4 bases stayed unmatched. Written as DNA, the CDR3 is TGCGCCAGCAAAGGACTAGCGGGGGCGTACGAGCAGTACTTC. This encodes CASKGLAGAYEQYF.

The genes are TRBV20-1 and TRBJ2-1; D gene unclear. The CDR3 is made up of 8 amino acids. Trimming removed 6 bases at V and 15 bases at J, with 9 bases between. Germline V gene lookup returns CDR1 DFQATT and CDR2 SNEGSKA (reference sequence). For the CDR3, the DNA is TGCAGTGCGGGTTTTGGGTTCTTC. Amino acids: CSAGFGFF.

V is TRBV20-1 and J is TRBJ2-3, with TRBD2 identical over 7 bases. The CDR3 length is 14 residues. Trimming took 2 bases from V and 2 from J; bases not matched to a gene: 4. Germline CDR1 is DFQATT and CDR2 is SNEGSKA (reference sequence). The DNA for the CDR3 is TGCAGTGCTAGATCCGGGGGGAACACAGATACGCAGTATTTT. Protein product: CSARSGGNTDTQYF.

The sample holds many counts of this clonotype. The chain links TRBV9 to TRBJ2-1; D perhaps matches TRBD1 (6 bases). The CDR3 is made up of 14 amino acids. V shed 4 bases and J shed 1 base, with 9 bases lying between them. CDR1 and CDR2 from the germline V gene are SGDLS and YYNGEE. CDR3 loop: CASSTQGSYNEQFF. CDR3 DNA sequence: TGTGCCAGCAGCACCCAGGGGTCCTACAATGAGCAGTTCTTC.

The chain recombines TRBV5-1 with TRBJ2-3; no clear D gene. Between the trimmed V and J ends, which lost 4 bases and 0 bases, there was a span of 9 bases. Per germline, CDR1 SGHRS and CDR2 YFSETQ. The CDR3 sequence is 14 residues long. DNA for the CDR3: TGCGCCAGCAGCCCATATACTAGCACAGATACGCAGTATTTT. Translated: CASSPYTSTDTQYF.

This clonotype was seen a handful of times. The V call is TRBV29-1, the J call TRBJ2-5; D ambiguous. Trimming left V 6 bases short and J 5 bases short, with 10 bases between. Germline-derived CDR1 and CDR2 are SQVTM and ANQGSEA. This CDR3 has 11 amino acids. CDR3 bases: TGCAGCGTCCGATCGCAGGAGACCCAGTACTTC. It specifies CSVRSQETQYF. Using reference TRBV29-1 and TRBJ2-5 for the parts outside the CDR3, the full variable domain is SAVISQKPSRDICQRGTSLTIQCQVDSQVTMMFWYRQQPGQSLTLIATANQGSEATYESGFVIDKFPISRPNLTFSTLTVSNMSPEDSSIYLCSVRSQETQYFGPGTRLLVL.

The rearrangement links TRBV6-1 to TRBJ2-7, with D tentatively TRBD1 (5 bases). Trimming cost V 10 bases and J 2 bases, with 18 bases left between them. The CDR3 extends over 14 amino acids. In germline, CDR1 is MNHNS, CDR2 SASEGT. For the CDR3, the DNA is TGTGCCACCAATCGGCAGGGAATTCCCTACGAGCAGTACTTC. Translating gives CATNRQGIPYEQYF.

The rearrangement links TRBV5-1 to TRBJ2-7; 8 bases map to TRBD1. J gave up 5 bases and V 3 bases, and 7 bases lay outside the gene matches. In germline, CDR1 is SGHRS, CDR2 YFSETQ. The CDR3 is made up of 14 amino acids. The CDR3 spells CASSSWTGNDEQYF. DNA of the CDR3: TGCGCCAGCAGCTCCTGGACAGGGAACGACGAGCAGTACTTC.

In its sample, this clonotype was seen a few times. CDR3 DNA sequence: TGTGCCAGCAGCTTGGGCGGGGGTAGGGCAGATACGCAGTATTTT. As protein: CASSLGGGRADTQYF. The chain carries TRBV5-5 and TRBJ2-3; 7 bases fit TRBD2. This CDR3 comprises 15 residues. The V gene's germline CDR1 is SGHKS and CDR2 YYEKEE (reference sequence). Trimming cost V 0 bases and J 4 bases; bases outside gene matches: 5.

CDR3 DNA: TGTGCCAGCAGCTCCATGGCGGGGGGGCAGACAGATACGCAGTATTTT. Its translation is CASSSMAGGQTDTQYF. The rearrangement joins TRBV5-4 to TRBJ2-3; 9 bases map to TRBD2. CDR3 length: 16 residues. CDR1 SGHNT and CDR2 YYREEE come from the germline V gene (reference sequence). Trimming cost V 3 bases and J 3 bases; bases outside gene matches: 8.

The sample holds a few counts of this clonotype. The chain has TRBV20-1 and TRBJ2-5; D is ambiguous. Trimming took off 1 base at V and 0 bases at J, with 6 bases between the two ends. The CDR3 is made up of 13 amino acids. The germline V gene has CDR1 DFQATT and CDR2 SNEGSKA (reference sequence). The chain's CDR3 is CSARGRNQETQYF. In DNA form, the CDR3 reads TGCAGTGCTAGAGGCAGAAACCAAGAGACCCAGTACTTC.

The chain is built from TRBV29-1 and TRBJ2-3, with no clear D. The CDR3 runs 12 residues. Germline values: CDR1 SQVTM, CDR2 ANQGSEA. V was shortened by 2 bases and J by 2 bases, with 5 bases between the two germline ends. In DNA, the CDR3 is TGCAGCGTTGAACAGACCACAGATACGCAGTATTTT. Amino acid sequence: CSVEQTTDTQYF.

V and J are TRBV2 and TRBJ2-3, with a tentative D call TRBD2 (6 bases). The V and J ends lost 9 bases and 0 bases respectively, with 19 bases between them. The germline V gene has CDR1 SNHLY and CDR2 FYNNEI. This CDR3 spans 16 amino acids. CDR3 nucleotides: TGTGCCAGTTCGATTCGTCCCGCGGGGAGCACAGATACGCAGTATTTT. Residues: CASSIRPAGSTDTQYF.

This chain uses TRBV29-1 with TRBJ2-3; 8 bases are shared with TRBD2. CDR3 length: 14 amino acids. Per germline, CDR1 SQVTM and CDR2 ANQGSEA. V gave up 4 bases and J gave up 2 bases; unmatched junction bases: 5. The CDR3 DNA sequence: TGCAGCGTTGGGGTAGCGGGGCCCACAGATACGCAGTATTTT. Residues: CSVGVAGPTDTQYF.

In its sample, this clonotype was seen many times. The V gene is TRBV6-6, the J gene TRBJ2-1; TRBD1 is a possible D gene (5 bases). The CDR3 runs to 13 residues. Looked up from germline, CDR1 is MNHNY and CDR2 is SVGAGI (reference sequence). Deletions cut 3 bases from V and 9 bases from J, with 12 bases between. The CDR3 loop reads CASSYLDQGEQFF. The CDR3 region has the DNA TGTGCCAGCAGTTATCTCGATCAGGGTGAGCAGTTCTTC.

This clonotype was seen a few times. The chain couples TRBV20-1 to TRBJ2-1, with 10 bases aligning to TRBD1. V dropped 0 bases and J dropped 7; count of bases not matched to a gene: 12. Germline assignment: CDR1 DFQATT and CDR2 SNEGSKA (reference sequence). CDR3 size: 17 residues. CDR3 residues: CSARDSYRQGARNEQFF. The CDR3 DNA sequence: TGCAGTGCTAGAGACAGCTATCGACAGGGGGCGAGGAATGAGCAGTTCTTC.

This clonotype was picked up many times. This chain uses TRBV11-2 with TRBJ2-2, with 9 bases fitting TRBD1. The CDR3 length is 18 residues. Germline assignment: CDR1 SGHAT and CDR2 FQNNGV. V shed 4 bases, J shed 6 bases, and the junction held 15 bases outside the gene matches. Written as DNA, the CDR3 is TGTGCCAGCAGCTCCCTTCCGGGACAGGGACTGAGGGCCGGGGAGCTGTTTTTT. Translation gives CASSSLPGQGLRAGELFF.

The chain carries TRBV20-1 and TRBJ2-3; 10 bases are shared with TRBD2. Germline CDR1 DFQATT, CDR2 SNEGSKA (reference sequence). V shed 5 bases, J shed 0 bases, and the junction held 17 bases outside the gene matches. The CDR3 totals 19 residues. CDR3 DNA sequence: TGCAGTGCTCCCCGCCTAGCGGGGGCGAAAAGAGCTAGCACAGATACGCAGTATTTT. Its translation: CSAPRLAGAKRASTDTQYF.

As DNA, the CDR3 is TGCGCCAGCAGCTTGGCCTCGGGACAACAGTCCTACGAGCAGTACTTC. It specifies CASSLASGQQSYEQYF. The V gene is TRBV5-1, the J gene TRBJ2-7, with a possible D match to TRBD1 (6 bases). The V end was cut by 0 bases, the J end by 1 base, with 14 bases between. The CDR3 extends over 16 amino acids. Germline CDR1 and CDR2: SGHRS and YFSETQ.

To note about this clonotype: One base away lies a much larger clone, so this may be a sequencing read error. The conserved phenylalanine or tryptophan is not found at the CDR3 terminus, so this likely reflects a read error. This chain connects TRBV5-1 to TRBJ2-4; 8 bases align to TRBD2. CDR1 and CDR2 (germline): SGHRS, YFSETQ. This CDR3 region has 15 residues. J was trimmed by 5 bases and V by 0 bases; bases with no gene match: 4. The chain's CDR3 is CASSLGGLEQNIQYY. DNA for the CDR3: TGCGCCAGCAGCTTGGGGGGACTAGAGCAAAACATTCAGTACTAC.

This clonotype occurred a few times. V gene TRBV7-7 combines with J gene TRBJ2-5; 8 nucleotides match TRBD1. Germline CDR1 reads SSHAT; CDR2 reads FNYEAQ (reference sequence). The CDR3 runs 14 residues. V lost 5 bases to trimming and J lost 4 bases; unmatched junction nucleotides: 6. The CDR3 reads CASSAGQGPETQYF. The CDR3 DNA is TGTGCCAGCAGCGCAGGACAGGGCCCAGAGACCCAGTACTTC. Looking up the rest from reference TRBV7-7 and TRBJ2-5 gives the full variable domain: GAGVSQSPRYKVTKRGQDVTLRCDPISSHATLYWYQQALGQGPEFLTYFNYEAQPDKSGLPSDRFSAERPEGSISTLTIQRTEQRDSAMYRCASSAGQGPETQYFGPGTRLLVL.

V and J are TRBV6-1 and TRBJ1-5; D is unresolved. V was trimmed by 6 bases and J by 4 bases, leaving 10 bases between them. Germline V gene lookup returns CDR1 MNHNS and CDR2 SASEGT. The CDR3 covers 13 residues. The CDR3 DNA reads TGTGCCAGCAGCCCCGGGTTAAATCAGCCCCAGCATTTT. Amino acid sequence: CASSPGLNQPQHF.

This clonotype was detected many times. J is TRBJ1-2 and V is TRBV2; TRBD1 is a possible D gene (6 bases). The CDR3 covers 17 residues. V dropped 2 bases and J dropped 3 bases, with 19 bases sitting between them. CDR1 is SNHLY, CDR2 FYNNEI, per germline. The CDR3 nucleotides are TGTGCCAGCAGTGAATTTAAATTTTTGGGGGGCCACTATGGCTACACCTTC. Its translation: CASSEFKFLGGHYGYTF.

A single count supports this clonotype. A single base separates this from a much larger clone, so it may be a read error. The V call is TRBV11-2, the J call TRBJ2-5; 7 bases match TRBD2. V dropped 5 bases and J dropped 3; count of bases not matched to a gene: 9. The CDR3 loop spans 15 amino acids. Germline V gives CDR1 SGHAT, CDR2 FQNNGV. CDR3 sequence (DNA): TGTGCCAGCAGCGATAGCGGGCGGGCGGAAGAGACCCAGTACTTC. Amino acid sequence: CASSDSGRAEETQYF.

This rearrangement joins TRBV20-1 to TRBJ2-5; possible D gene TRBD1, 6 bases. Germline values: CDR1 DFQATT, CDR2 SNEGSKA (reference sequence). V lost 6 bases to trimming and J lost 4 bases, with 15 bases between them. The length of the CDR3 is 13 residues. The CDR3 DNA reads TGCAGTGCACCTCAGACAGGCCGAGAGACCCAGTACTTC. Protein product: CSAPQTGRETQYF.

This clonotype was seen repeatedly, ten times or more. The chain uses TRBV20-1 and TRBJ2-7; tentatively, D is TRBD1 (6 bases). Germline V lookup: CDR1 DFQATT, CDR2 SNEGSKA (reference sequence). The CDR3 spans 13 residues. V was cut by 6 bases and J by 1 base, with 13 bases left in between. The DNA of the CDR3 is TGCAGTGCGACCGGGACATTGTCCTACGAGCAGTACTTC. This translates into CSATGTLSYEQYF.

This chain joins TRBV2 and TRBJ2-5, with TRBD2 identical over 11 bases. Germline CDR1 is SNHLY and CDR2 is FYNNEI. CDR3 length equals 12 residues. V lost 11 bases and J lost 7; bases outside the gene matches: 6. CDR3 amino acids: CAGTGTSGTQYF. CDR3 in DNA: TGTGCCGGAACCGGGACTAGCGGGACCCAGTACTTC. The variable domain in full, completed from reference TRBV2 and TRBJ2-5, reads EPEVTQTPSHQVTQMGQEVILRCVPISNHLYFYWYRQILGQKVEFLVSFYNNEISEKSEIFDDQFSVERPDGSNFTLKIRSTKLEDSAMYFCAGTGTSGTQYFGPGTRLLVL.